The present entry profiles one TCR beta chain with its context. The target antigen is unknown. This entry comes from a study of shared clonotypes between healthy human individuals. General study points: Shared across a few donors were roughly 4.7% of the naive CD4 clonotypes.

Naive CD8 cells were CD45RO-negative, positively selected for CCR7, excluding terminally differentiated effector memory CD45RA+ cells. Nashville, Tennessee was home to all donors, who were Caucasian adults. Trimming cost V 5 bases and J 12 bases, with 14 bases left between them. The germline CDR1 and CDR2 sequences are MNHEY and SMNVEV (reference sequence). CDR3 length: 12 residues. Researchers ran the assay at a deep level. TCRdb's table, derived via immunoSEQ multiplex PCR, lists solely in-frame clones and lacks some. The repertoire holds almost 700,000 clones, about 92% seen once, with 24% in the top ten.

This receptor was obtained from a man under 40 in good health. Sequenced sample: naive CD8+ T cells sorted from blood. V usage is TRBV27 and J usage is TRBJ2-1; the D call may be TRBD1 or TRBD2 (5 bases each). The chain's CDR3 is CASSPLGVGQFF. The CDR3, as DNA: TGTGCCAGCAGTCCACTAGGGGTAGGGCAGTTCTTC.